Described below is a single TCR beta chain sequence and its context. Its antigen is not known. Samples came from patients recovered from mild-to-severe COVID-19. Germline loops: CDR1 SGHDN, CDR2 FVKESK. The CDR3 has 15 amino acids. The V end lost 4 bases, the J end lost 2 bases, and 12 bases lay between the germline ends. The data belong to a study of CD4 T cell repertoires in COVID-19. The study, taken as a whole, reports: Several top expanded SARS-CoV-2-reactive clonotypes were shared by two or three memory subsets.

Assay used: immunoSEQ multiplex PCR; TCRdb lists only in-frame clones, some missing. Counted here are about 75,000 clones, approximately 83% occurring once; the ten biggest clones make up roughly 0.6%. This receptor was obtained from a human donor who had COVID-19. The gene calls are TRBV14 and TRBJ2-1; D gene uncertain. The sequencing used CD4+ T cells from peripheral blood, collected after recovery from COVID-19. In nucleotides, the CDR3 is TGTGCCAGCAGCCCCCGACCGGACCCCTACAATGAGCAGTTCTTC. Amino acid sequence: CASSPRPDPYNEQFF.